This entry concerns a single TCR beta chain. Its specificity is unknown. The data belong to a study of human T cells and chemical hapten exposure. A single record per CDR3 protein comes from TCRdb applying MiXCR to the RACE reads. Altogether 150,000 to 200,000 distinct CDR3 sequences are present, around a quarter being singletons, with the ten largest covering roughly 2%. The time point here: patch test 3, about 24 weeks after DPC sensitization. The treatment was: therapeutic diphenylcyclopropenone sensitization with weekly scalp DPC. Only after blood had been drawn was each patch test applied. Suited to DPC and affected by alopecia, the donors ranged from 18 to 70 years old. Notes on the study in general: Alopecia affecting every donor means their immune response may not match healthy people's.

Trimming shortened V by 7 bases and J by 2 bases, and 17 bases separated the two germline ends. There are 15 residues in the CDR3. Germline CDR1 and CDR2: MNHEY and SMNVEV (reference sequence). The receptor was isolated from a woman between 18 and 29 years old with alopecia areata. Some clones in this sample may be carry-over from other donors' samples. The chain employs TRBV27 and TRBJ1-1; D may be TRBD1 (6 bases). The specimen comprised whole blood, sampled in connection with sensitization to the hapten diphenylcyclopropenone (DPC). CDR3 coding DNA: TGTGCCAGCAAGGGACCACAGGGTGCAAACACTGAAGCTTTCTTT. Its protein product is CASKGPQGANTEAFF.